Each of the 17 T cell receptor beta chains below was sequenced from the same sample in a study of blood T cell repertoires in COVID-19. TCRdb keeps only in-frame clones here, not all; method: immunoSEQ multiplex PCR. The data contain 450,000 or so clones, around 90% of them singletons. Material for sequencing was peripheral blood. The receptor set was obtained from a man aged 18 to 30 with COVID-19, enrolled during active disease.

This sequence joins TRBV5-1 and TRBJ2-3, with a tentative D call TRBD2 (5 bases). Per germline, CDR1 SGHRS and CDR2 YFSETQ. V dropped 0 bases and J dropped 5 bases, with 10 bases sitting between them. This CDR3 has 14 residues. For the CDR3, the DNA is TGCGCCAGCAGCTTGGAGGGTGGGAGAGATACGCAGTATTTT. It codes for CASSLEGGRDTQYF.

The chain recombines TRBV7-2 with TRBJ2-4; maybe TRBD2 (5 bases). Germline V gene data show CDR1 as SGHTA and CDR2 as FQGNSA. Trimming removed 3 bases from V and 12 bases from J, with 9 bases in between. The CDR3 contains 11 residues. The CDR3 reads CASSFGGGQYF. CDR3 nucleotides: TGTGCCAGCAGCTTCGGAGGCGGTCAGTACTTC.

The gene calls are TRBV19 and TRBJ2-5, with 7 bases that match TRBD1. The V and J ends lost 5 bases and 1 base, in that order; junction bases with no gene match: 7. This CDR3 comprises 15 residues. CDR1 is LNHDA, CDR2 SQIVND, per germline (reference sequence). CDR3 nucleotides: TGTGCCAGTAGTCTCCGGGACAGAACCCAAGAGACCCAGTACTTC. This encodes CASSLRDRTQETQYF.

V and J are TRBV5-4 and TRBJ1-2, with D unresolved. The CDR3 contains 14 residues. CDR1 is SGHNT and CDR2 is YYREEE in the germline V gene (reference sequence). V was cut by 2 bases and J by 1 base, with 9 bases left in between. In nucleotides, the CDR3 is TGTGCCAGCAGCTTTGTTGGGAGTAACTATGGCTACACCTTC. It encodes CASSFVGSNYGYTF.

The chain combines TRBV5-4 with TRBJ2-7, with a tentative D call TRBD1 (6 bases). V lost 0 bases to trimming and J lost 0 bases, with 7 bases between them. The CDR3 runs to 14 residues. Germline-derived CDR1 and CDR2 are SGHNT and YYREEE (reference sequence). CDR3 amino acids: CASSLGGPSYEQYF. CDR3 nucleotides: TGTGCCAGCAGCTTGGGGGGGCCCTCCTACGAGCAGTACTTC. Drawing the rest from reference TRBV5-4 and TRBJ2-7, the complete variable domain is ETGVTQSPTHLIKTRGQQVTLRCSSQSGHNTVSWYQQALGQGPQFIFQYYREEENGRGNFPPRFSGLQFPNYSSELNVNALELDDSALYLCASSLGGPSYEQYFGPGTRLTVT.

This chain joins TRBV30 and TRBJ2-1; D is ambiguous. With 0 bases removed from V and 6 bases from J, the gap between germline ends came to 6 bases. In germline, CDR1 is GTSNPN, CDR2 SVGIG (reference sequence). This CDR3 region has 12 residues. The CDR3 protein is CAWSVQSNEQFF. In nucleotides, the CDR3 is TGTGCCTGGAGTGTACAGTCCAATGAGCAGTTCTTC. Based on the CDR3 plus reference TRBV30 and TRBJ2-1, the full variable domain is SQTIHQWPATLVQPVGSPLSLECTVEGTSNPNLYWYRQAAGRGLQLLFYSVGIGQISSEVPQNLSASRPQDRQFILSSKKLLLSDSGFYLCAWSVQSNEQFFGPGTRLTVL.

The genes are TRBV5-1 and TRBJ2-3, with 7 bases identical to TRBD2. CDR1 and CDR2 from the germline V gene are SGHRS and YFSETQ. This CDR3 contains 15 residues. The ends lost 5 bases at V and 2 bases at J; junction bases unmatched: 8. The CDR3 sequence: CASSPRGGTTDTQYF. The CDR3 DNA is TGCGCCAGCAGTCCCCGGGGAGGGACCACAGATACGCAGTATTTT.

This chain joins TRBV6-2 or TRBV6-3 and TRBJ2-7; 10 bases line up with TRBD2. Germline V gene lookup returns CDR1 MNHEY and CDR2 SVGEGT. Trimming cost V 0 bases and J 6 bases; bases outside gene matches: 8. This CDR3 region has 16 residues. The CDR3: CASSYSKRGGGAEQYF. CDR3 coding DNA: TGTGCCAGCAGTTACTCGAAGCGGGGGGGTGGTGCCGAGCAGTACTTC.

The chain recombines TRBV7-2 with TRBJ2-7; 8 bases match TRBD2. CDR3 size: 15 residues. The trim removed 5 bases at V and 2 bases at J, leaving 8 bases unmatched. Looked up from germline, CDR1 is SGHTA and CDR2 is FQGNSA. In DNA form, the CDR3 reads TGTGCCAGCAGCCCAGCGGGGGAAAGAACCTACGAGCAGTACTTC. Its protein product is CASSPAGERTYEQYF.

The J gene is TRBJ1-1, the V gene TRBV23-1; no clear D gene. TRBV23-1 carries the ORF label, with uncertain function. The CDR3 has 15 amino acids. Trimming stripped 0 bases from V and 0 bases from J, with 8 bases between. CDR3 protein: CASSQSSRLNTEAFF. CDR3 nucleotide sequence: TGCGCCAGCAGTCAATCTTCCAGGTTGAACACTGAAGCTTTCTTT.

The chain couples TRBV18 to TRBJ1-2, with a tentative D call TRBD1 (5 bases). This CDR3 is built from 15 residues. Germline CDR1 and CDR2: KGHSH and LQKENI. With 0 bases removed from V and 4 bases from J, the gap between germline ends came to 12 bases. CDR3 DNA: TGTGCCAGCTCACCACCAGGGGTTGGTGGCTATGGCTACACCTTC. This encodes CASSPPGVGGYGYTF.

The J gene is TRBJ2-5, the V gene TRBV20-1; D not resolved. CDR1 is DFQATT and CDR2 is SNEGSKA in the germline V gene (reference sequence). The CDR3 is 15 residues long. Deletions cut 3 bases from V and 0 bases from J, with 14 bases between. The CDR3 nucleotides read TGCAGTGCTAGTTATAGCCGGGTTTACCAAGAGACCCAGTACTTC. This gives the protein CSASYSRVYQETQYF.

This clone was observed a few times. This CDR3 reads CASSRQVGAGELFF. CDR3 DNA: TGTGCCAGTAGCCGACAGGTTGGCGCCGGGGAGCTGTTTTTT. This chain links TRBV19 with TRBJ2-2, with D perhaps TRBD1 (6 bases). This CDR3 comprises 14 residues. Trimming took off 6 bases at V and 6 bases at J, with 14 bases between the two ends. Germline lookup yields CDR1 LNHDA and CDR2 SQIVND (reference sequence).

V and J are TRBV24-1 and TRBJ2-2, with D perhaps TRBD2 (6 bases). This CDR3 is built from 15 residues. CDR1 is KGHDR and CDR2 is SFDVKD in the germline V gene. V was shortened by 3 bases and J by 5 bases, with 12 bases between the two germline ends. The chain's CDR3 is CATSDKGLATGELFF. The CDR3 DNA reads TGTGCCACCAGTGATAAGGGTCTAGCGACCGGGGAGCTGTTTTTT.

This chain connects TRBV5-1 to TRBJ1-5, with D perhaps matching TRBD1 (6 bases). Germline CDR1 is SGHRS and CDR2 is YFSETQ. The CDR3 runs 15 residues. V dropped 5 bases and J dropped 8 bases, with 20 bases sitting between them. The chain's CDR3 is CASSPAGGAGEPQHF. The CDR3 DNA sequence: TGCGCCAGCAGTCCAGCGGGGGGCGCGGGGGAGCCCCAGCATTTT.

The CDR3 region has the DNA TGTGCCAGCAGCTCCGGGACAGCTATGAACACTGAAGCTTTCTTT. It specifies CASSSGTAMNTEAFF. This sequence joins TRBV5-6 and TRBJ1-1; 7 nucleotides line up with TRBD1. This CDR3 comprises 15 residues. The V gene end was trimmed by 3 bases and the J gene end by 0 bases; junction bases not matched to a gene: 5. From germline, CDR1 is SGHDT and CDR2 YYEEEE.

The rearrangement uses TRBV5-4 and TRBJ2-1, with 10 bases aligning to TRBD2. V lost 2 bases, J lost 7 bases, and 21 bases stayed unmatched. The CDR3 length is 20 residues. Germline lookup yields CDR1 SGHNT and CDR2 YYREEE (reference sequence). The CDR3 coding sequence is TGTGCCAGCAGCTTTCCGGGTCCAGGGGCTGCTAGCGGGAGCGGAAATGAGCAGTTCTTC. Protein sequence: CASSFPGPGAASGSGNEQFF.